This TCR beta chain was recorded in a study of yellow fever vaccine responses in identical twins (dated by TCRdb to the late 2010s). About the investigation overall: The study precisely tracked vaccine-responding T cell clones in identical twins.

The library relied on RT-PCR. Sequencer: Illumina HiSeq 2500. TCRdb trimmed the raw reads at Q25, called clones with MiXCR and kept productive beta chains. Here each entry gathers all rows of one CDR3 protein and keeps the most common genes and DNA. This sample has over 20,000 distinct CDR3 sequences in its table, and 77% of those were observed once. Around 4.8% of the sample belongs to the ten largest clones. Concerning this clonotype: The antigen it recognizes is unknown. Within one base of it there is no much larger clone, and no base qualities were kept.

Summary of the overall study and its limitations: According to the authors, the vaccine-induced T cell response in identical twins seemed to be partly convergent and partly specific to each individual.

Counted from cysteine to phenylalanine, this CDR3 has 14 amino acids. Left in the record is the CDR3 DNA by itself, 42 bases read in frame from the first base. V is shortened by 5 bases, J by 3 bases, and the region joining them spans 14 bases. CDR1 and CDR2, looked up from the germline V gene, are SGHVS and FNYEAQ. Source: T cells from blood (PBMCs), unsorted or a sorted subset (not recorded which), taken before or after yellow fever vaccination (not recorded which). The chain is made from TRBV7-6 and TRBJ2-7; the D gene cannot be named for sure. The receptor was isolated from a woman younger than 35 who received the yellow fever vaccine. Donor details come from another sample of the same person, matched by shared clones. The CDR3 here reads CASSPQSAYYEQYF. The nucleotide sequence is TGTGCCAGCAGCCCACAGTCGGCCTACTACGAGCAGTACTTC.